This T cell receptor beta chain was profiled in a study of T cell repertoires in cytomegalovirus infection. Study details: Indications came from public TCR beta signatures; they pointed to CMV infection and to a matching HLA type. Whole-study findings and limits: Based on cumulative public TCR beta family frequency, carriers of CMV plus the relevant HLA were identified. HLA-C-restricted CMV-specific TCR beta clonotypes prevailed in the ex vivo response.

On this clonotype: Antigen unknown.

V lost 2 bases, J lost 0 bases, and 8 bases lay in between. This CDR3 is built from 14 residues. CDR1 SGHRS and CDR2 YFSETQ come from the germline V gene. TCRdb used MiXCR to reprocess the reads, holding one entry per CDR3 protein. The data show 150,000 to 200,000 distinct CDR3 sequences, with roughly 20% seen just once and 2.5% to 3% held by the top ten. Sequencing was performed on PBMCs. The chain has TRBV5-1 and TRBJ1-1; the D is unclear. The receptor was derived from a human donor in good health (CMV status not recorded). Some clones in this sample may be carry-over from other donors' samples. This chain's CDR3 is CASSFKSVNTEAFF. CDR3 nucleotides: TGCGCCAGCAGCTTTAAATCAGTGAACACTGAAGCTTTCTTT. Looking up the rest from reference TRBV5-1 and TRBJ1-1 gives the full variable domain: KAGVTQTPRYLIKTRGQQVTLSCSPISGHRSVSWYQQTPGQGLQFLFEYFSETQRNKGNFPGRFSGRQFSNSRSEMNVSTLELGDSALYLCASSFKSVNTEAFFGQGTRLTVV.